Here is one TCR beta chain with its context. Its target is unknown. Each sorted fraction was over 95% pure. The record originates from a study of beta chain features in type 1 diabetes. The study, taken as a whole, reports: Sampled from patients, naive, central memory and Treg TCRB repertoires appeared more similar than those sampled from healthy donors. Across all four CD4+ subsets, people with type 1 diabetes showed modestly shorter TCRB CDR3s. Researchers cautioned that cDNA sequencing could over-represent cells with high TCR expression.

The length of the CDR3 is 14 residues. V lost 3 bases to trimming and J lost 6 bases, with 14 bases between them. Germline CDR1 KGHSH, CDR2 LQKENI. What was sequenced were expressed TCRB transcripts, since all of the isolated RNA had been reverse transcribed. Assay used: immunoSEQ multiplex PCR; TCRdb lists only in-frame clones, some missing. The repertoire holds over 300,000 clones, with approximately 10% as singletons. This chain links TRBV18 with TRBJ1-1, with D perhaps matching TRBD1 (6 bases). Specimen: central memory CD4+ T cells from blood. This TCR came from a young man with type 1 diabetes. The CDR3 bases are TGTGCCAGCTCACCTGGCACAGGGCGGCCTGAAGCTTTCTTT. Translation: CASSPGTGRPEAFF.